These 19 T cell receptor beta chains share one sample of origin, sequenced in a study of T cell changes during pregnancy in multiple sclerosis. The method was immunoSEQ multiplex PCR; TCRdb's version includes in-frame clones alone and lacks a portion of them. The sample shows 100,000 or so clones, about nine tenths of them seen only once. Material: peripheral blood, obtained in the second trimester of pregnancy. Every receptor here comes from a female donor with multiple sclerosis, enrolled in a pregnancy study.

The rearrangement joins TRBV7-8 to TRBJ2-7, with D perhaps matching TRBD2 (5 bases). CDR1 is SGHVS and CDR2 is FQNEAQ in the germline V gene. The ends were cut back, 4 bases at V and 0 bases at J, with 19 bases in the middle. The CDR3 spans 17 residues. CDR3 in amino acids: CASSSEAPGKSSYEQYF. The CDR3 nucleotides read TGTGCCAGCAGCTCCGAGGCCCCGGGGAAGAGCTCCTACGAGCAGTACTTC.

V gene TRBV6-5 combines with J gene TRBJ1-1, with a tentative D call TRBD1 (6 bases). The CDR3 sequence is 13 residues long. V was trimmed by 0 bases and J by 10 bases, leaving 12 bases between them. The germline CDR1 and CDR2 sequences are MNHEY and SVGAGI. The CDR3 loop is CASSYSFRGAAFF. CDR3 nucleotide sequence: TGTGCCAGCAGTTACTCGTTCAGGGGAGCAGCTTTCTTT.

This chain uses TRBV2 with TRBJ2-5; TRBD2 agrees at 8 bases. With V trimmed by 5 bases and J by 4 bases, 9 bases remained unmatched. CDR3 size: 15 residues. Germline CDR1 is SNHLY and CDR2 is FYNNEI. CDR3 nucleotides: TGTGCCAGCAGTTTAGGACTAGCCCCGGGAGAGACCCAGTACTTC. Translation gives CASSLGLAPGETQYF.

The V call is TRBV6-1, the J call TRBJ1-5, with D maybe TRBD1 (5 bases). V was clipped by 7 bases and J by 7 bases, with 14 bases between them. The CDR3 consists of 13 residues. CDR1 is MNHNS, CDR2 SASEGT, per germline. Written as DNA, the CDR3 is TGTGCCAGCAAAGACAGTTTTTTCCAGCCCCAGCATTTT. The encoded protein is CASKDSFFQPQHF.

V and J are TRBV11-1 and TRBJ2-1; 7 positions agree with TRBD2. V shed 3 bases, J shed 14 bases, and the junction held 7 bases outside the gene matches. CDR1 is SGHAT, CDR2 FQDESV, per germline (reference sequence). This CDR3 has 12 residues. CDR3 sequence reads: CASSFSGGPEFF. The CDR3, as DNA: TGTGCCAGCAGCTTTTCGGGGGGACCGGAGTTCTTC.

The V call is TRBV28, the J call TRBJ2-7, with 9 nucleotides matching TRBD2. V gave up 3 bases and J gave up 7 bases; unmatched junction bases: 10. From germline, CDR1 is MDHEN and CDR2 SYDVKM. This CDR3 spans 15 amino acids. The CDR3 sequence: CASSLGGRASEEQYF. DNA of the CDR3: TGTGCCAGCAGTTTGGGCGGGAGGGCCTCGGAAGAGCAGTACTTC.

The chain uses TRBV27 and TRBJ2-5; D may be TRBD2 (6 bases). The V end was cut by 2 bases, the J end by 0 bases, with 10 bases between. The CDR3 sequence is 15 residues long. The germline CDR1 and CDR2 sequences are MNHEY and SMNVEV (reference sequence). The CDR3 DNA reads as TGTGCCAGCAGTTTAAGTGCGGGGTACCAAGAGACCCAGTACTTC. The encoded protein is CASSLSAGYQETQYF.

The chain carries TRBV6-6 and TRBJ2-1, with 12 nucleotides matching TRBD2. The V gene end was trimmed by 2 bases and the J gene end by 7 bases; junction bases not matched to a gene: 6. This CDR3 spans 16 amino acids. Germline CDR1 and CDR2: MNHNY and SVGAGI (reference sequence). CDR3 protein: CASSYPLAGGPNEQFF. CDR3 nucleotide sequence: TGTGCCAGCAGTTACCCGCTAGCGGGAGGGCCTAATGAGCAGTTCTTC.

The rearrangement joins TRBV6-1 to TRBJ2-5; 9 bases are shared with TRBD2. The CDR3 length is 16 residues. V shed 3 bases, J shed 1 base, and the junction held 6 bases outside the gene matches. In germline, CDR1 is MNHNS, CDR2 SASEGT. In DNA, the CDR3 is TGTGCCAGCAGTGAGAGCCTAGCGGGAATCCAAGAGACCCAGTACTTC. Encoded protein: CASSESLAGIQETQYF.

The chain is built from TRBV6-5 and TRBJ1-6, with D possibly being TRBD1 (5 bases). The CDR3 extends over 16 amino acids. Germline values: CDR1 MNHEY, CDR2 SVGAGI. Trimming shortened V by 0 bases and J by 7 bases, and 13 bases separated the two germline ends. CDR3 loop: CASSYSEGVRNSPLHF. In nucleotides, the CDR3 is TGTGCCAGCAGTTACTCGGAAGGGGTTAGGAATTCACCCCTCCACTTT.

The gene calls are TRBV29-1 and TRBJ1-5, with D unclear. Trimming pared 4 bases from V and 0 bases from J, leaving 4 bases between. This CDR3 spans 12 amino acids. In germline, CDR1 is SQVTM, CDR2 ANQGSEA. The CDR3 DNA reads TGCAGCGTTGCGGGTAGCAATCAGCCCCAGCATTTT. As protein: CSVAGSNQPQHF.

The V call is TRBV19, the J call TRBJ1-1; no reliable D call. The germline CDR1 and CDR2 sequences are LNHDA and SQIVND (reference sequence). The CDR3 loop spans 13 amino acids. Trimming stripped 7 bases from V and 3 bases from J, with 12 bases between. CDR3 protein: CASTTGAHTEAFF. The CDR3, as DNA: TGTGCCAGTACGACGGGAGCTCACACTGAAGCTTTCTTT.

The gene calls are TRBV6-5 and TRBJ1-4, with D tentatively TRBD1 (6 bases). Germline lookup yields CDR1 MNHEY and CDR2 SVGAGI. CDR3 length: 14 residues. V was trimmed by 6 bases and J by 7 bases, leaving 15 bases between them. The CDR3 coding sequence is TGTGCCAGCAGCCGGACAGCTTTCTCTGAAAAACTGTTTTTT. As protein: CASSRTAFSEKLFF.

This chain uses TRBV11-2 with TRBJ2-3, with D tentatively TRBD1 (5 bases). Trimming pared 5 bases from V and 4 bases from J, leaving 19 bases between. CDR3 length: 16 residues. CDR1 is SGHAT and CDR2 is FQNNGV in the germline V gene. The CDR3 loop reads CASSRLVRQTSDTQYF. For the CDR3, the DNA is TGTGCCAGCAGCCGCCTCGTGAGACAGACTTCAGATACGCAGTATTTT.

Here the CDR3 reads CASSLGTINEQFF. The DNA of the CDR3 is TGTGCCAGCAGCCTCGGGACTATCAATGAGCAGTTCTTC. The V call is TRBV5-6, the J call TRBJ2-1, with TRBD2 matching over 7 bases. With 4 bases clipped from V and 6 bases from J, the junction kept 4 bases outside the gene matches. The germline gives CDR1 SGHDT, CDR2 YYEEEE. This CDR3 spans 13 amino acids.

The rearrangement links TRBV27 to TRBJ2-6; possibly TRBD1 for D (6 bases). The CDR3 covers 13 residues. V was pared by 11 bases and J by 2 bases, with 10 bases between. Germline V gives CDR1 MNHEY, CDR2 SMNVEV (reference sequence). The CDR3 loop reads CAFPGAGANVLTF. The CDR3 DNA reads as TGTGCCTTTCCAGGGGCTGGGGCCAACGTCCTGACTTTC.

The rearrangement links TRBV30 to TRBJ2-3; D call uncertain. The CDR3 sequence is 15 residues long. V was cut by 3 bases and J by 0 bases, with 13 bases left in between. The V gene's germline CDR1 is GTSNPN and CDR2 SVGIG (reference sequence). CDR3 amino acids: CAWRAPISSTDTQYF. Here the CDR3 DNA reads TGTGCCTGGAGGGCCCCAATTTCTAGCACAGATACGCAGTATTTT. Full variable domain (outside the CDR3, taken from reference TRBV30 and TRBJ2-3): SQTIHQWPATLVQPVGSPLSLECTVEGTSNPNLYWYRQAAGRGLQLLFYSVGIGQISSEVPQNLSASRPQDRQFILSSKKLLLSDSGFYLCAWRAPISSTDTQYFGPGTRLTVL.

This rearrangement joins TRBV5-1 to TRBJ1-1, with 7 positions matching TRBD1. Germline V lookup: CDR1 SGHRS, CDR2 YFSETQ. This CDR3 is 16 amino acids long. V trimming: 0 bases; J trimming: 1 base; junction bases outside the gene matches: 6. The CDR3 is CASSLAFAGGNTEAFF. CDR3 bases: TGCGCCAGCAGCTTGGCGTTTGCAGGGGGGAACACTGAAGCTTTCTTT.

V and J are TRBV25-1 and TRBJ2-7; 8 nucleotides align to TRBD1. The V gene's germline CDR1 is MGHDK and CDR2 SYGVNS. V dropped 3 bases and J dropped 7; count of bases not matched to a gene: 11. The CDR3 sequence is 15 residues long. The CDR3 DNA reads as TGTGCCAGCAGTGACCTGGGGGACAGGACTGGGGAGCAGTACTTC. Translated: CASSDLGDRTGEQYF.